Listed here is a single T cell receptor (beta chain). Its specificity is not known. These data originate in a study of T-cell reconstitution after alpha-beta-depleted transplantation in children. Study findings and constraints: Fresh T-cell production supplied most of the T-cell counts and diversity seen one year after transplant. Recipient T cells and thymic progenitors that survived gave rise to the high TCRbeta diversity observed at day 60 in some patients. The origin of alpha-beta T cells about two months after transplant was reportedly several hundred expanded graft clones.

For TCRbeta, the library was prepared with unique molecular identifiers. TCRdb used MiXCR to reprocess the PCR reads, holding one entry per CDR3 protein. The sample shows around 440,000 distinct CDR3 sequences, about a sixth of them seen only once. The CDR3 spans 14 residues. Germline CDR1 is LNHDA and CDR2 is SQIVND (reference sequence). V dropped 5 bases and J dropped 7 bases, with 15 bases sitting between them. This chain connects TRBV19 to TRBJ1-5; maybe TRBD1 (5 bases). The source is a boy younger than two who had a stem cell transplant for Wiskott-Aldrich syndrome, so the T cells may come from the graft donor. Material: PBMCs, mostly from graft donor cells, obtained 360 days after TCRalphabeta/CD19-depleted stem cell transplant. CDR3 DNA: TGTGCCAGTAGTTCCGGGGCCCAAGTCCAGCCCCAGCATTTT. Translation: CASSSGAQVQPQHF.